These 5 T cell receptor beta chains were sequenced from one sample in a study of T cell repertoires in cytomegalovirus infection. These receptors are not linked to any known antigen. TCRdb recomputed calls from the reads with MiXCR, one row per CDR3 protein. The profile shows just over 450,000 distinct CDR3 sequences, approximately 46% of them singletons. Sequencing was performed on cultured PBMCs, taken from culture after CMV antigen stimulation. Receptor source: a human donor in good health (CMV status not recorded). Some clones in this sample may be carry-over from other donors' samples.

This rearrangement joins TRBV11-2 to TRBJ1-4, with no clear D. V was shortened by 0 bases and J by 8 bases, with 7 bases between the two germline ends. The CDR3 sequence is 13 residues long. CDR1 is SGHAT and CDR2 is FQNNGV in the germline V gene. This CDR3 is CASSLDEEEKLFF. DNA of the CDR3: TGTGCCAGCAGCTTAGATGAGGAGGAAAAACTGTTTTTT.

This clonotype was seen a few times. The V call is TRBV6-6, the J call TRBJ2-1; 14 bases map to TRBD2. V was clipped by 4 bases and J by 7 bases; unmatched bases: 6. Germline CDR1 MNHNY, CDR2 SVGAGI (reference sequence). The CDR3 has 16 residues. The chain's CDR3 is CASSSRLAGGKNEQFF. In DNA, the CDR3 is TGTGCCAGCAGTTCCCGACTAGCGGGGGGGAAGAATGAGCAGTTCTTC.

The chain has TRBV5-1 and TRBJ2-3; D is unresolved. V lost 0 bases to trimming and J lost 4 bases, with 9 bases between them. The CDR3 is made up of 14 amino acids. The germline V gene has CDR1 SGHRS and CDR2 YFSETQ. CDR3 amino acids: CASSLAGRPDTQYF. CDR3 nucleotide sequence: TGCGCCAGCAGCTTGGCGGGTCGTCCAGATACGCAGTATTTT.

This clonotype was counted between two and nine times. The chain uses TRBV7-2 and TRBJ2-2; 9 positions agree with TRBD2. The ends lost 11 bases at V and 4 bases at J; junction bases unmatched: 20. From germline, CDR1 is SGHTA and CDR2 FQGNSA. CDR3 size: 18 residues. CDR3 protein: CASSLIPPVAGVTGELFF. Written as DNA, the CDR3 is TGTGCCTCCTCACTTATCCCACCAGTAGCGGGAGTCACCGGGGAGCTGTTTTTT.

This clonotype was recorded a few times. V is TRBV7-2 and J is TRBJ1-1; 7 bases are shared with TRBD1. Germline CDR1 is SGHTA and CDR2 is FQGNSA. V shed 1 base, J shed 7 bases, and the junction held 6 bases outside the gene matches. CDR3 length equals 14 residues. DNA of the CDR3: TGTGCCAGCAGCTTAGGACCGGGACAGTATGAAGCTTTCTTT. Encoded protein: CASSLGPGQYEAFF.